This TCR beta chain was profiled in a study of T cell responses to AZD1222 COVID-19 vaccine. Details on this clone: The antigen remains undetermined.

Study-level results: Baseline seropositivity characterized only a handful of AZD1222 recipients. Donors were largely white British and mainly female; clonal diversity was possibly underestimated. Repertoires were sampled only after the peak T cell response.

TCRdb keeps only in-frame clones here, not all; method: immunoSEQ multiplex PCR. Seen here are 85,000 to 120,000 clones, roughly 88% observed once, and the top ten hold about 4.8%. The TCR sequence derives from an adult in good health. The sample was peripheral blood, taken on day 0 of AZD1222 vaccination.

The CDR3 bases are TGTGCCAGCAGCCCGGAAGGAGCGGGGCGGCGCAATGAGCAGTTCTTC. Its translation: CASSPEGAGRRNEQFF. The J gene is TRBJ2-1, the V gene TRBV7-2; TRBD2 aligns across 7 bases. The CDR3 length is 16 residues. CDR1 is SGHTA, CDR2 FQGNSA, per germline. With V trimmed by 5 bases and J by 6 bases, 13 bases remained unmatched.